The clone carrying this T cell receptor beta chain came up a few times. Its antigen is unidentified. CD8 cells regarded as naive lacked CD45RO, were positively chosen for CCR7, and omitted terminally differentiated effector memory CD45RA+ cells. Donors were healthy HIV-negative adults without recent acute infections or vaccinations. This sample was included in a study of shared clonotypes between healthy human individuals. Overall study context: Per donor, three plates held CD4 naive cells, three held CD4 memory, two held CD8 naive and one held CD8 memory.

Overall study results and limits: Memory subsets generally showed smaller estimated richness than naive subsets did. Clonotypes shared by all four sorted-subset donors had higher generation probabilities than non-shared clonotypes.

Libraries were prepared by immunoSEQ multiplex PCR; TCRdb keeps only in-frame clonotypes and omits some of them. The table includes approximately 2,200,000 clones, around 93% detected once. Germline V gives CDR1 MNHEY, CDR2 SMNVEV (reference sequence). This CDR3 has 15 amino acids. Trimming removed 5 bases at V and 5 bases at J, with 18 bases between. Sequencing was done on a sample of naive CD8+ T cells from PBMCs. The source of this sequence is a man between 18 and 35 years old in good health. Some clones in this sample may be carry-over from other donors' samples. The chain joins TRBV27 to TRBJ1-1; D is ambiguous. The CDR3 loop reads CASSRLWEIRTEAFF. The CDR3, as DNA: TGTGCCAGCAGTCGTCTCTGGGAGATTCGTACTGAAGCTTTCTTT.